This T cell receptor (beta chain) was recorded in a study of blood T cells in healthy people across ages. Study overall: In model experiments, template switching was able to capture about one barcoded beta molecule for every two T cells that were present. Study-level results: It was not possible, with unsorted PBMCs, to conclusively compare naive and antigen-experienced cells.

Sample-barcoded 5' priming and a J-beta primer mix drove a second PCR of 7 to 11 cycles. In TCRdb, the 5' RACE reads were re-called with MiXCR into one record per CDR3 protein. The table has around 1,000,000 distinct CDR3 sequences, about 23% seen once; the top ten hold around 0.75%. A minimum of 7 million PBMCs was isolated per sample. Concerning this clonotype itself: Its antigen remains unknown.

Germline values: CDR1 SGDLS, CDR2 YYNGEE. The CDR3 extends over 17 amino acids. Trimming shortened V by 0 bases and J by 2 bases, and 15 bases separated the two germline ends. The same data also went into a second study, on T cells of mothers and their children. From that paper: Barcodes and 2-4 random nucleotides were added by M1S in the second PCR.

This receptor was obtained from a girl aged 2 to 9 in good health. J is TRBJ2-1 and V is TRBV9; D perhaps matches TRBD2 (6 bases). The specimen was blood. CDR3 coding DNA: TGTGCCAGCAGCGTAGACCCGGGACTCCCCACCTACAATGAGCAGTTCTTC. Its protein product is CASSVDPGLPTYNEQFF.